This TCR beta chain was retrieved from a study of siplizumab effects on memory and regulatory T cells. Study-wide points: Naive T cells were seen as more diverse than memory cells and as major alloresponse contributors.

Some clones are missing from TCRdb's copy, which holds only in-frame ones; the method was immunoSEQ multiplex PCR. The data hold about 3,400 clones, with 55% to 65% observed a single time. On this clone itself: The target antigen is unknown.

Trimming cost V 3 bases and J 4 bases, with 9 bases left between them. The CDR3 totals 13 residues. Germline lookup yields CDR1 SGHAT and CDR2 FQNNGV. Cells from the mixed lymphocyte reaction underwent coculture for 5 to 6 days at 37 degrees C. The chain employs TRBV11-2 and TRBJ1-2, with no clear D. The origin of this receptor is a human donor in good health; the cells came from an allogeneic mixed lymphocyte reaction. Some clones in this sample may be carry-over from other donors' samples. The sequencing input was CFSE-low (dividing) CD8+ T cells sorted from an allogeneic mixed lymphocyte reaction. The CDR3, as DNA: TGTGCCAGCAGCTTGGGGAGGAGCTATGGCTACACCTTC. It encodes CASSLGRSYGYTF. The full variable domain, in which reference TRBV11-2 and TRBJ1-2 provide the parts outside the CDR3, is EAGVAQSPRYKIIEKRQSVAFWCNPISGHATLYWYQQILGQGPKLLIQFQNNGVVDDSQLPKDRFSAERLKGVDSTLKIQPAKLEDSAVYLCASSLGRSYGYTFGSGTRLTVV.